Each of the 6 T cell receptor beta chains below was sequenced from the same sample in a study of blood T cells in healthy people across ages. Combining a sample-barcoded 5' primer with a J-beta primer mix, a second PCR ran for roughly 6 to 12 cycles. TCRdb processed the 5' RACE reads anew with MiXCR; each CDR3 protein has one entry. This table has 1.5 million to 1.8 million distinct CDR3 sequences, 40% to 45% appearing once. What was sequenced was blood. The receptors stem from a woman younger than 30 in good health.

This rearrangement joins TRBV29-1 to TRBJ1-1, with a weak D call TRBD1 (5 bases). This CDR3 is built from 13 residues. Germline V gene lookup returns CDR1 SQVTM and CDR2 ANQGSEA. Trimming removed 3 bases at V and 1 base at J, with 9 bases between. For the CDR3, the DNA is TGCAGCGTTGATGGGACGGAGAACACTGAAGCTTTCTTT. Translated: CSVDGTENTEAFF.

This clonotype was counted once. The chain employs TRBV7-9 and TRBJ1-2, with no clear D. Germline loops: CDR1 SEHNR, CDR2 FQNEAQ (reference sequence). Deletions cut 2 bases from V and 4 bases from J, with 17 bases between. This CDR3 spans 16 amino acids. CDR3 nucleotide sequence: TGTGCCAGCAGCTTATTGCTGACCGAAGCGGGCTATGGCTACACCTTC. It specifies CASSLLLTEAGYGYTF.

For this clonotype: Compared with germline, one end of the junction differs, possibly owing to a read error. The rearrangement joins TRBV15 to TRBJ2-1, with TRBD2 as a possible D gene (5 bases). The CDR3 totals 13 residues. Germline V gene data show CDR1 as LNHNV and CDR2 as YYDKDF (reference sequence). The CDR3, as DNA: TGTGCCACCAGGCTTGCTAGCAACTATGAGCGGTTCTTC. This codes for CATRLASNYERFF.

About this clonotype itself: One end of the junction varies from germline; a read error may be responsible. The chain employs TRBV6-2 or TRBV6-3 and TRBJ2-4; D not resolved. Germline V gene data show CDR1 as MNHEY and CDR2 as SVGEGT. The CDR3 length is 12 residues. CDR3 in amino acids: CACSFPGNIQYF. DNA for the CDR3: TGTGCCTGCAGTTTTCCGGGAAACATTCAGTACTTC.

As concerns this clonotype: Its ends do not fully match the called genes, so a read error is possible. The chain combines TRBV18 with TRBJ1-1; D perhaps matches TRBD1 (6 bases). Per the germline V gene, CDR1 is KGHSH and CDR2 is LQKENI. The CDR3 is 17 amino acids. CDR3 sequence: CASPPSNIQGRTTEAFF. In DNA, the CDR3 is TGTGCCAGCCCACCATCAAATATCCAGGGGAGGACCACTGAAGCTTTCTTT.

This chain connects TRBV10-3 to TRBJ2-3; TRBD1 or TRBD2 may be the D gene (6 bases each). This CDR3 contains 15 residues. The germline CDR1 and CDR2 sequences are ENHRY and SYGVKD. V dropped 6 bases and J dropped 4 bases, with 17 bases sitting between them. The CDR3 region is CAIRSLRGVADTQYF. For the CDR3, the DNA is TGTGCCATCAGATCACTGAGGGGGGTTGCAGATACGCAGTATTTT.